This T cell receptor beta chain was obtained from a study of control samples from healthy donors and cancer patients. There are 13 residues in the CDR3. Germline CDR1 is LGHDT and CDR2 is YNNKEL (reference sequence). The germline V and J ends were trimmed by 5 bases and 4 bases, with 11 bases remaining between them. Sequencing used immunoSEQ multiplex PCR; TCRdb keeps in-frame clones, though not all of them. This table holds more than 25,000 clones, 65% to 90% found once. The specimen was PBMCs. The sequence derives from a woman aged 55-70 years with head and neck cancer. The chain combines TRBV3-1 (or the pseudogene TRBV3-2) with TRBJ2-5, with D maybe TRBD2 (7 bases). The CDR3 DNA is TGTGCCAGCAGCGGGGGGGCCCCAGAGACCCAGTACTTC. This gives the protein CASSGGAPETQYF.